This TCR beta chain was obtained from a study of blood T cells in healthy people across ages. There were at least 5 micrograms of total RNA extracted from every sample. A second PCR of 7 to 11 cycles used a sample-barcoded 5' primer and a J-beta primer mix. One entry per CDR3 protein results from TCRdb running MiXCR on the 5' RACE reads. The data show about 970,000 distinct CDR3 sequences, with just over 50% seen just once and 20% to 25% held by the top ten. Study results and limitations: Estimated diversity, derived from one million T cells, was regarded as an underestimate. In long-lived donors, naive CD4+ cell counts and diversity exceeded those of aged donors.

Comment on this clonotype: The antigen is not known. At one end the junction does not follow the germline gene, possibly because of a read error.

The sequence was collected from a woman aged 60 to 75 in good health. Source material: blood.

Here the CDR3 DNA reads TGTGCCAGCAGTGTAGCCGGGACTGGGAATCAGCCCCAGCATTTT. Amino acids: CASSVAGTGNQPQHF. The chain carries TRBV12-3 or TRBV12-4 and TRBJ1-5; D might be TRBD1 (5 bases). CDR3 length equals 15 residues.